This T cell receptor (beta chain) came from a study of CD8 T cells in Susac syndrome. Notes on the study in general: The peak of CD8+ clonal expansion in Susac was seen in TEMRA cells and active patients.

A quantity of roughly 0.5 to 1 ug RNA underwent reverse transcription using random hexamers. TCRdb reprocessed the immunoSEQ multiplex PCR reads via MiXCR and lists one record per CDR3 protein. The data show around 100,000 distinct CDR3 sequences, around 95% seen once. FACS was used to enrich TEMRA cells, whereas the CD8+ and CD4+ T cells were obtained by negative isolation. This clonotype was detected once. The antigen remains undetermined. The germline V gene has CDR1 LGHDT and CDR2 YNNKEL (reference sequence). The CDR3 runs 14 residues. V lost 6 bases to trimming and J lost 6 bases, with 15 bases between them.

V is TRBV3-1 and J is TRBJ2-1; perhaps TRBD1 as D (5 bases). Sequencing was performed on CD8+ T cells from PBMCs. The origin of this receptor is a human donor with Susac syndrome. CDR3 sequence reads: CASSFSGYGNEQFF. The CDR3 bases are TGTGCCAGCAGTTTTTCAGGGTACGGCAATGAGCAGTTCTTC.